Listed here are 24 T cell receptor beta chains from one sample, sequenced in a study of T cell responses to AZD1222 COVID-19 vaccine. Clones were sequenced by immunoSEQ multiplex PCR, and TCRdb holds only the in-frame ones, with some missing. The profile shows about 120,000 clones, 85% to 90% of them singletons. The starting material was peripheral blood, obtained on day 0 of AZD1222 vaccination. The receptors were sampled from an adult in good health.

This rearrangement joins TRBV28 to TRBJ1-2; D is ambiguous. The CDR3 has 13 residues. CDR1 MDHEN and CDR2 SYDVKM come from the germline V gene. The V gene lost 4 bases and the J gene lost 2 bases, with 8 bases spanning the gap. The CDR3 sequence: CASSYPLNYGYTF. The CDR3 coding sequence is TGTGCCAGCAGTTATCCCCTCAACTATGGCTACACCTTC.

The chain employs TRBV5-4 and TRBJ1-6; possibly TRBD1 for D (5 bases). The germline V and J ends were trimmed by 0 bases and 7 bases, with 11 bases remaining between them. CDR3 size: 15 residues. Germline-derived CDR1 and CDR2 are SGHNT and YYREEE (reference sequence). CDR3 in amino acids: CASSLDGTGNSPLHF. CDR3 in DNA: TGTGCCAGCAGCTTGGATGGGACGGGGAATTCACCCCTCCACTTT.

The chain employs TRBV5-4 and TRBJ1-1; D unclear. The CDR3 runs to 14 residues. Germline CDR1 SGHNT, CDR2 YYREEE (reference sequence). V dropped 4 bases and J dropped 8 bases, with 18 bases sitting between them. The CDR3 loop reads CASSPIGPWAEAFF. Here the CDR3 DNA reads TGTGCCAGCAGCCCTATCGGCCCGTGGGCCGAAGCTTTCTTT.

The chain is built from TRBV27 and TRBJ2-3; TRBD2 matches at 12 bases. The CDR3 length is 14 residues. Per germline, CDR1 MNHEY and CDR2 SMNVEV (reference sequence). The J segment lost 14 bases and the V segment lost 0 bases, leaving 6 bases of the junction unmatched. The CDR3 DNA is TGTGCCAGCAGTTTATCTCCTAGCGGGAGGGGGCGGTATTTT. As protein: CASSLSPSGRGRYF.

J is TRBJ2-1 and V is TRBV24-1; D remains unclear. V was trimmed by 0 bases and J by 9 bases, leaving 5 bases between them. Germline-derived CDR1 and CDR2 are KGHDR and SFDVKD. The CDR3 is 12 residues long. CDR3 region: CATSDLQAEQFF. The CDR3 nucleotides are TGTGCCACCAGTGATTTGCAGGCTGAGCAGTTCTTC.

The chain has TRBV2 and TRBJ1-2; unclear D gene. This CDR3 region has 19 residues. Trimming removed 3 bases from V and 0 bases from J, with 23 bases in between. CDR1 is SNHLY and CDR2 is FYNNEI in the germline V gene. The CDR3 nucleotides read TGTGCCAGCAGTGAGTACGAGTTTGGCAGCCGGCAAGCTAACTATGGCTACACCTTC. It yields the protein CASSEYEFGSRQANYGYTF. The full variable domain, with the rest looked up from reference TRBV2 and TRBJ1-2, is EPEVTQTPSHQVTQMGQEVILRCVPISNHLYFYWYRQILGQKVEFLVSFYNNEISEKSEIFDDQFSVERPDGSNFTLKIRSTKLEDSAMYFCASSEYEFGSRQANYGYTFGSGTRLTVV.

This clone showed up just a few times. The chain uses TRBV29-1 and TRBJ2-1, with 10 bases aligning to TRBD2. The CDR3 sequence is 14 residues long. Germline CDR1 SQVTM, CDR2 ANQGSEA. The V segment lost 7 bases and the J segment 5 bases; nucleotides outside the gene matches: 8. Written as DNA, the CDR3 is TGCAGCGCCGCCGGGACTAGCGTAGACAATGAGCAGTTCTTC. As protein: CSAAGTSVDNEQFF.

The V call is TRBV9, the J call TRBJ2-1, with D uncertain. This CDR3 contains 15 residues. CDR1 and CDR2 from the germline V gene are SGDLS and YYNGEE. Trimming removed 0 bases from V and 3 bases from J, with 10 bases in between. This CDR3 reads CASSVEFRNYNEQFF. The CDR3 region has the DNA TGTGCCAGCAGCGTAGAGTTCCGCAACTACAATGAGCAGTTCTTC.

The V and J genes are TRBV5-1 and TRBJ1-3, with D tentatively TRBD1 (5 bases). Germline V CDR1 and CDR2: SGHRS, YFSETQ. V was cut by 4 bases and J by 4 bases, with 12 bases left in between. CDR3 length equals 14 residues. The CDR3 region has the DNA TGCGCCAGCAGCGCAGCGGGGCGCGGAAACACCATATATTTT. Translated: CASSAAGRGNTIYF.

This chain joins TRBV6-5 and TRBJ2-7; 8 bases are a match to TRBD2. With 2 bases clipped from V and 7 bases from J, the junction kept 10 bases outside the gene matches. Per the germline V gene, CDR1 is MNHEY and CDR2 is SVGAGI. The CDR3 consists of 15 residues. CDR3 amino acids: CASSYPAGGEWEQYF. CDR3 sequence (DNA): TGTGCCAGCAGTTACCCTGCGGGGGGAGAATGGGAGCAGTACTTC.

This clone has just one count. The chain links TRBV5-6 to TRBJ1-5; 11 positions agree with TRBD1. CDR1 is SGHDT and CDR2 is YYEEEE in the germline V gene. This CDR3 is built from 17 residues. The V segment lost 3 bases and the J segment 4 bases; nucleotides outside the gene matches: 9. In DNA form, the CDR3 reads TGTGCCAGCAGCTCTGGGACAGGGGGGTTTGGAAATCAGCCCCAGCATTTT. It specifies CASSSGTGGFGNQPQHF. Full variable domain (rest looked up from reference TRBV5-6 and TRBJ1-5): DAGVTQSPTHLIKTRGQQVTLRCSPKSGHDTVSWYQQALGQGPQFIFQYYEEEERQRGNFPDRFSGHQFPNYSSELNVNALLLGDSALYLCASSSGTGGFGNQPQHFGDGTRLSIL.

The chain joins TRBV9 to TRBJ1-3; D is undetermined. Looked up from germline, CDR1 is SGDLS and CDR2 is YYNGEE. V shed 4 bases and J shed 4 bases, with 12 bases lying between them. The CDR3 is 14 residues long. The CDR3 protein is CASSPSGSGNTIYF. The CDR3 DNA reads TGTGCCAGCAGCCCATCGGGGAGCGGAAACACCATATATTTT.

The chain couples TRBV6-2 or TRBV6-3 to TRBJ1-1; the D is unclear. V was cut by 5 bases and J by 2 bases, with 9 bases left in between. Germline CDR1 is MNHEY and CDR2 is SVGEGT. CDR3 size: 13 residues. Here the CDR3 reads CASSRRTNTEAFF. In DNA form, the CDR3 reads TGTGCCAGCAGTCGACGGACTAACACTGAAGCTTTCTTT.

This sequence joins TRBV6-2 or TRBV6-3 and TRBJ2-7, with a weak D call TRBD2 (7 bases). V was cut by 2 bases and J by 3 bases, with 20 bases left in between. The CDR3 consists of 17 residues. Germline CDR1 reads MNHEY; CDR2 reads SVGEGT. In DNA, the CDR3 is TGTGCCAGCAGTTACGGGGGCCGCGGGAGCAGGGACTACGAGCAGTACTTC. It yields the protein CASSYGGRGSRDYEQYF.

This chain uses TRBV29-1 with TRBJ2-7; 9 bases line up with TRBD1. This CDR3 region has 15 residues. CDR1 and CDR2 (germline): SQVTM, ANQGSEA. Germline trimming cut 0 bases from V and 0 bases from J; bases unmatched to any gene: 3. This CDR3 reads CSVEDPGQGSYEQYF. The CDR3 nucleotides are TGCAGCGTTGAAGACCCGGGACAGGGCTCCTACGAGCAGTACTTC.

Remarks on this clone: This same CDR3 is encoded by further DNA sequences in the sample. The gene calls are TRBV4-3 and TRBJ1-6, with unresolved D. CDR1 is LGHNA, CDR2 YSLEER, per germline. Between the trimmed V and J ends, which lost 0 bases and 0 bases, there was a span of 3 bases. The CDR3 runs to 15 residues. The CDR3 loop is CASSQDSSYNSPLHF. DNA of the CDR3: TGCGCCAGCAGCCAAGATTCCTCCTATAATTCACCCCTCCACTTT.

CDR3 amino acids: CAISRPPQGADTGELFF. As DNA, the CDR3 is TGTGCCATCAGTCGTCCCCCGCAGGGGGCGGACACCGGGGAGCTGTTTTTT. This chain connects TRBV10-3 to TRBJ2-2, with 8 bases identical to TRBD1. Germline V gene data show CDR1 as ENHRY and CDR2 as SYGVKD. Unmatched junction bases numbered 11, after V lost 5 bases and J lost 3 bases. The CDR3 is 17 amino acids.

The chain combines TRBV28 with TRBJ2-5; 7 nucleotides agree with TRBD1. The CDR3 runs 15 residues. Trimming took 5 bases from V and 3 from J; bases not matched to a gene: 9. CDR1 and CDR2 from the germline V gene are MDHEN and SYDVKM. The CDR3 nucleotides are TGTGCCAGCAGTGTACCCGGGACAGCAGAAGAGACCCAGTACTTC. Residues: CASSVPGTAEETQYF.

Only one count was recorded for this clone. The rearrangement links TRBV6-6 to TRBJ1-4; D remains ambiguous. Germline V lookup: CDR1 MNHNY, CDR2 SVGAGI (reference sequence). This CDR3 comprises 14 residues. Trimming left V 5 bases short and J 7 bases short, with 14 bases between. The CDR3 DNA follows: TGTGCCAGCAGTACCCCAGGCCGGGCTGAAAAACTGTTTTTT. This sequence encodes CASSTPGRAEKLFF.

The V and J genes are TRBV5-1 and TRBJ2-3; 7 nucleotides match TRBD1. The CDR3 length is 17 residues. The ends lost 4 bases at V and 0 bases at J; junction bases unmatched: 11. CDR1 SGHRS and CDR2 YFSETQ come from the germline V gene. CDR3 coding DNA: TGCGCCAGCAGCGACCTACACAGGGGTGCTAGCACAGATACGCAGTATTTT. Its protein is CASSDLHRGASTDTQYF. Based on the CDR3 plus reference TRBV5-1 and TRBJ2-3, the full variable domain is KAGVTQTPRYLIKTRGQQVTLSCSPISGHRSVSWYQQTPGQGLQFLFEYFSETQRNKGNFPGRFSGRQFSNSRSEMNVSTLELGDSALYLCASSDLHRGASTDTQYFGPGTRLTVL.

This chain uses TRBV19 with TRBJ1-1; maybe TRBD1 (5 bases). Between the trimmed V and J ends, which lost 2 bases and 0 bases, there was a span of 13 bases. Germline lookup yields CDR1 LNHDA and CDR2 SQIVND (reference sequence). The CDR3 is made up of 16 amino acids. The CDR3 DNA reads TGTGCCAGTAGTATATTTCAGGGCCGCATGAACACTGAAGCTTTCTTT. As protein: CASSIFQGRMNTEAFF. Using reference TRBV19 and TRBJ1-1 for the parts outside the CDR3, the full variable domain is DGGITQSPKYLFRKEGQNVTLSCEQNLNHDAMYWYRQDPGQGLRLIYYSQIVNDFQKGDIAEGYSVSREKKESFPLTVTSAQKNPTAFYLCASSIFQGRMNTEAFFGQGTRLTVV.

V gene TRBV15 combines with J gene TRBJ2-7, with D possibly TRBD2 on 5 matching bases. This CDR3 region has 12 residues. Trimming left V 3 bases short and J 4 bases short, with 7 bases between. Germline CDR1 is LNHNV and CDR2 is YYDKDF (reference sequence). Written as DNA, the CDR3 is TGTGCCACCAGCAGTTCGGGGTACGAGCAGTACTTC. Protein: CATSSSGYEQYF.

This chain uses TRBV4-1 with TRBJ1-5; no clear D. The germline V and J ends were trimmed by 4 bases and 3 bases, with 13 bases remaining between them. Per the germline V gene, CDR1 is MGHRA and CDR2 is YSYEKL. This CDR3 is 15 amino acids long. CDR3 DNA: TGCGCCAGCAGCCTTTTATCAGACTCCAATCAGCCCCAGCATTTT. Residues: CASSLLSDSNQPQHF.

This clone has only a few counts. V usage is TRBV6-1 and J usage is TRBJ2-7; maybe TRBD1 (5 bases). The CDR3 covers 16 residues. The germline CDR1 and CDR2 sequences are MNHNS and SASEGT. Deletions cut 4 bases from V and 0 bases from J, with 16 bases between. The CDR3: CASSVWTLQSSYEQYF. The CDR3 nucleotides read TGTGCCAGCAGTGTTTGGACACTCCAAAGCTCCTACGAGCAGTACTTC.